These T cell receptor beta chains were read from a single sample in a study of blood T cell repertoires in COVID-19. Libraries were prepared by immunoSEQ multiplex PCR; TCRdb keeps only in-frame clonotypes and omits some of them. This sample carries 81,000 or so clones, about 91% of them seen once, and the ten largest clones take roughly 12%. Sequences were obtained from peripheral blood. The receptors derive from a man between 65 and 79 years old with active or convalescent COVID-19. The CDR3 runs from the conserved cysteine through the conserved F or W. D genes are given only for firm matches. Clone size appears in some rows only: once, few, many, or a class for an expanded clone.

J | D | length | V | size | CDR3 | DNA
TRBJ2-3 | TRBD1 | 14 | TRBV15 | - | CATRAGTGTDTQYF | TGTGCCACCAGAGCCGGGACAGGGACAGATACGCAGTATTTT
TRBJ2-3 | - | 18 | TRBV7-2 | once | CASSSRFGAVASTDTQYF | TGTGCCAGCAGCTCGCGTTTTGGAGCGGTTGCTAGCACAGATACGCAGTATTTT
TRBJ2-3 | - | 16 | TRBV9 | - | CASSPAGVLSANTQYF | TGTGCCAGCAGCCCCGCCGGTGTGCTCTCTGCGAATACGCAGTATTTT
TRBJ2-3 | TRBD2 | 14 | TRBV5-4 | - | CASSGTSEGYTQYF | TGTGCCAGCAGCGGGACTAGCGAGGGGTATACGCAGTATTTT
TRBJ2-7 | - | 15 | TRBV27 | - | CASSPRQSSSYEQYF | TGTGCCAGCAGTCCTCGACAGAGTAGCTCCTACGAGCAGTACTTC
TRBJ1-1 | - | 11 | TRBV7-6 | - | CASSSYTEAFF | TGTGCCAGCAGCTCATACACTGAAGCTTTCTTT
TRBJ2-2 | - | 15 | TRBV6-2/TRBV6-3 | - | CASSYTGRNTGELFF | TGTGCCAGCAGTTATACCGGGAGGAACACCGGGGAGCTGTTTTTT
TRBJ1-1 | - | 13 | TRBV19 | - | CASSGQGHTEAFF | TGTGCCAGTAGTGGCCAGGGTCACACTGAAGCTTTCTTT
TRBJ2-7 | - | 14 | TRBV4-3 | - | CASSQDAGYREQYF | TGCGCCAGCAGCCAAGATGCGGGGTACCGCGAGCAGTACTTC
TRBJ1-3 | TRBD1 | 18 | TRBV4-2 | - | CASSQTGQGASGGNTIYF | TGTGCCAGCAGCCAAACGGGACAGGGCGCCTCGGGGGGAAACACCATATATTTT
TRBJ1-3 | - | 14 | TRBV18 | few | CASSPGAAGNTIYF | TGTGCCAGCTCACCAGGGGCCGCCGGAAACACCATATATTTT
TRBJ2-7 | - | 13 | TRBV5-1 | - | CASSFGVAYEQYF | TGCGCCAGCAGCTTCGGGGTTGCCTACGAGCAGTACTTC
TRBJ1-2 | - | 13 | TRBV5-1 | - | CASSLQGGYGYTF | TGCGCCAGCAGCTTGCAGGGTGGCTATGGCTACACCTTC
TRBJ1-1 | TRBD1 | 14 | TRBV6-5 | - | CASRWDRGLTEAFF | TGTGCCAGCAGATGGGACAGGGGGCTAACTGAAGCTTTCTTT
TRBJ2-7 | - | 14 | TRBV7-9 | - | CASSRILAPYEQYF | TGTGCCAGCAGTCGGATTTTAGCCCCCTACGAGCAGTACTTC
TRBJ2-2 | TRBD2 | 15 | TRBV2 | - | CASSKLAGTTGELFF | TGTGCCAGCAGTAAACTAGCGGGGACGACCGGGGAGCTGTTTTTT
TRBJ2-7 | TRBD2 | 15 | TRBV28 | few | CASSLTLAVAYEQYF | TGTGCCAGCAGTTTAACCCTAGCGGTGGCCTACGAGCAGTACTTC